These T cell receptor beta chains were read from a single sample in a study of CD8 T cells in ankylosing spondylitis. MiXCR, run by TCRdb on the 5' RACE reads, gives a single entry per CDR3 protein. The data contain approximately 220,000 distinct CDR3 sequences, 20% to 30% of them singletons. The sequencing sample was made of blood, either unsorted or a sorted T cell fraction (not recorded which). These receptors all come from a male donor with ankylosing spondylitis or in good health (not recorded which). The CDR3 runs from the conserved cysteine through the conserved F or W. A D gene is named only where the DNA matches it firmly. Expanded clones get a size class; other rows say once, few or many, or leave the size out.

>13|TRBV29-1|NA|TRBJ2-6|NA
TGCAGCGTTGTGGGGCGTGGGGCCAACGTCCTGACTTTC
CSVVGRGANVLTF
>15|TRBV6-1|NA|TRBJ1-5|NA
TGTGCCAGCAGTCTCGTAGGGGCTAGCAATCAGCCCCAGCATTTT
CASSLVGASNQPQHF
>14|TRBV10-3|few|TRBJ2-5|TRBD1
TGTGCCATCAGTGAGAGGACAGGGGGTGAGACCCAGTACTTC
CAISERTGGETQYF
>14|TRBV29-1|few|TRBJ2-3|TRBD2
TGCAGCGTTGCGTCTAGCGGCAACACAGATACGCAGTATTTT
CSVASSGNTDTQYF
>12|TRBV20-1|few|TRBJ2-1|TRBD2
TGCAGTGCTAGAGATCAGACTAGCGGGCAGTTCTTC
CSARDQTSGQFF
>14|TRBV10-3|many|TRBJ1-1|TRBD1
TGTGCCATCAGAGCCGGGACAGGGAGCACTGAAGCTTTCTTT
CAIRAGTGSTEAFF
>17|TRBV20-1|NA|TRBJ2-3|TRBD2
TGCAGTGCTAGAGAGATACCCAGCGGGAAGGGCACAGATACGCAGTATTTT
CSAREIPSGKGTDTQYF
>14|TRBV7-2|NA|TRBJ2-7|NA
TGTGCCAGCAGCTTAGGGAGGGGTAAAATGGAGCAGTACTTC
CASSLGRGKMEQYF
>18|TRBV11-2|NA|TRBJ2-5|NA
TGTGCCAGCAGCATCCCCCCCCGCAGCAGTAGGACCCCAGGGACCCAGTACTTC
CASSIPPRSSRTPGTQYF
>14|TRBV20-1|many|TRBJ1-4|NA
TGCAGCACCACGCCGGGGAGGGGGGGCGAAAAACTGTTTTTT
CSTTPGRGGEKLFF
>15|TRBV29-1|NA|TRBJ2-3|TRBD2
TGCAGCGCCCGGGACTATGGGCGAAGACCAGATACGCAGTATTTT
CSARDYGRRPDTQYF
>14|TRBV24-1|many|TRBJ1-5|TRBD1
TGTGCCACCAGTGACGGGACAGAGAATCAGCCCCAGCATTTT
CATSDGTENQPQHF
>16|TRBV28|NA|TRBJ1-5|TRBD1
TGTGCCAGCAGTGTCAGGGGGCGAGGTTCCAATCAGCCCCAGCATTTT
CASSVRGRGSNQPQHF
>16|TRBV15|few|TRBJ2-3|NA
TGTGCCACCAGCAGATCGCGGGACCCTAGCACAGATACGCAGTATTTT
CATSRSRDPSTDTQYF
>14|TRBV5-1|many|TRBJ2-7|NA
TGCGCCAGCAGCTTGGAGGGCGGTACCTACGAGCAGTACTTC
CASSLEGGTYEQYF
>16|TRBV4-1|few|TRBJ2-4|NA
TGCGCCAGCAGCCAAGCTCCCCTCAGGGCCAAAAACATTCAGTACTTC
CASSQAPLRAKNIQYF